This T cell receptor (beta chain) was sequenced during a study of T cell repertoires in cytomegalovirus infection. Points from the study as a whole: Of the TCR beta families, the public ones yielded a cumulative frequency that identified carriers of CMV plus the relevant HLA. The study found HLA-C-restricted CMV-specific TCR beta clonotypes dominating the ex vivo response.

TCRdb re-called the reads through MiXCR, storing one row per CDR3 protein. The sample records fewer than 350,000 distinct CDR3 sequences, roughly 15% being singletons. Trimming left V 5 bases short and J 9 bases short, with 29 bases between. Germline V gene lookup returns CDR1 SEHNR and CDR2 FQNEAQ (reference sequence). The CDR3 has 18 residues. Points on this clonotype: Its antigen is not known.

The V call is TRBV7-9, the J call TRBJ2-1; D possibly corresponds to TRBD2 (6 bases). This sequence was found in a human donor in good health (CMV status not recorded). Some clones in this sample may be carry-over from other donors' samples. Sequencing used PBMCs. Here the CDR3 reads CASSDIRRGLNPSPEQFF. In DNA form, the CDR3 reads TGTGCCAGCAGCGATATCCGGCGAGGACTAAACCCCTCCCCTGAGCAGTTCTTC.